Following are 16 T cell receptor beta chains from one sample sequenced in a study of shared clonotypes between healthy human individuals. The data were produced by immunoSEQ multiplex PCR, yet TCRdb's version contains in-frame clones alone and is incomplete. The sample contains 600,000 or so clones, 95% to 98% of which appear only once. CD8 cells regarded as naive lacked CD45RO, were positively chosen for CCR7, and omitted terminally differentiated effector memory CD45RA+ cells. Sample: naive CD8+ T cells sorted from blood. These receptors originate from a man aged 25-45 years in good health.

The chain links TRBV13 to TRBJ2-7, with D maybe TRBD2 (5 bases). V lost 2 bases and J lost 5, with 13 bases in between. The CDR3 sequence is 14 residues long. Germline CDR1 reads PRHDT; CDR2 reads FYEKMQ (reference sequence). CDR3 sequence reads: CASSLRGPGDEQYF. The CDR3, as DNA: TGTGCCAGCAGCTTACGCGGGCCTGGGGACGAGCAGTACTTC.

The rearrangement uses TRBV5-4 and TRBJ2-7; perhaps D is TRBD1 or TRBD2 (5 bases each). Germline V gives CDR1 SGHNT, CDR2 YYREEE (reference sequence). The CDR3 loop spans 12 amino acids. V shed 3 bases and J shed 6 bases, with 10 bases lying between them. In DNA, the CDR3 is TGTGCCAGCAGCTGGGGGTCGGTCGAGCAGTACTTC. This encodes CASSWGSVEQYF.

This rearrangement joins TRBV5-4 to TRBJ2-7, with TRBD1 matching 8 bases. Trimming cost V 5 bases and J 4 bases; bases outside gene matches: 2. The V gene's germline CDR1 is SGHNT and CDR2 YYREEE (reference sequence). The CDR3 length is 12 residues. The chain's CDR3 is CASSRQGYEQYF. The CDR3 nucleotides read TGTGCCAGCAGTCGACAGGGGTACGAGCAGTACTTC.

The chain couples TRBV5-6 to TRBJ2-7; D gene unclear. V lost 0 bases to trimming and J lost 7 bases, with 8 bases between them. This CDR3 is 12 amino acids long. Per the germline V gene, CDR1 is SGHDT and CDR2 is YYEEEE. In DNA, the CDR3 is TGTGCCAGCAGCTTGGATTGGGAAGAGCAGTACTTC. This sequence encodes CASSLDWEEQYF.

The V call is TRBV28, the J call TRBJ2-3, with 9 bases that match TRBD1. The CDR3 length is 15 residues. Trimming cost V 3 bases and J 0 bases; bases outside gene matches: 1. The germline V gene encodes CDR1 MDHEN and CDR2 SYDVKM. As DNA, the CDR3 is TGTGCCAGCAGTTTTGGGACAGGGAGCACAGATACGCAGTATTTT. Amino acids: CASSFGTGSTDTQYF.

The chain carries TRBV2 and TRBJ2-3; D possibly corresponds to TRBD1 (6 bases). The CDR3 has 11 residues. V dropped 7 bases and J dropped 10 bases, with 12 bases sitting between them. The germline V gene encodes CDR1 SNHLY and CDR2 FYNNEI. The CDR3 DNA is TGTGCCAGCATTACAGGGTTCGCGCAGTATTTT. Its protein product is CASITGFAQYF. The complete variable domain, with remaining parts taken from reference TRBV2 and TRBJ2-3, reads EPEVTQTPSHQVTQMGQEVILRCVPISNHLYFYWYRQILGQKVEFLVSFYNNEISEKSEIFDDQFSVERPDGSNFTLKIRSTKLEDSAMYFCASITGFAQYFGPGTRLTVL.

The gene calls are TRBV15 and TRBJ2-7, with no clear D. Germline V CDR1 and CDR2: LNHNV, YYDKDF (reference sequence). V lost 0 bases and J lost 2, with 5 bases in between. This CDR3 has 13 residues. The CDR3 region is CATSRDLAYEQYF. Written as DNA, the CDR3 is TGTGCCACCAGCAGAGATTTAGCCTACGAGCAGTACTTC. Together with reference TRBV15 and TRBJ2-7, the CDR3 gives the full variable domain: DAMVIQNPRYQVTQFGKPVTLSCSQTLNHNVMYWYQQKSSQAPKLLFHYYDKDFNNEADTPDNFQSRRPNTSFCFLDIRSPGLGDTAMYLCATSRDLAYEQYFGPGTRLTVT.

The chain links TRBV7-9 to TRBJ1-2, with D possibly matching TRBD1 (5 bases). The CDR3 covers 12 residues. Germline V CDR1 and CDR2: SEHNR, FQNEAQ (reference sequence). V lost 6 bases, J lost 7 bases, and 12 bases lay in between. The CDR3 DNA reads TGTGCCAGCAGGGAACTAGGGGTTGGCTACACCTTC. This encodes CASRELGVGYTF.

The J gene is TRBJ1-2, the V gene TRBV9, with TRBD1 as a possible D gene (5 bases). The CDR3 runs 11 residues. Germline CDR1 is SGDLS and CDR2 is YYNGEE. The germline V and J ends were trimmed by 7 bases and 6 bases, with 10 bases remaining between them. In nucleotides, the CDR3 is TGTGCCAGCCGACAGCAAGATGGCTACACCTTC. This encodes CASRQQDGYTF.

The chain links TRBV7-9 to TRBJ2-1; D not certain. Trimming removed 0 bases from V and 8 bases from J, with 11 bases in between. Germline lookup yields CDR1 SEHNR and CDR2 FQNEAQ (reference sequence). The CDR3 has 14 residues. The CDR3 sequence: CASSLAPDDDEQFF. The DNA of the CDR3 is TGTGCCAGCAGCTTAGCCCCGGACGACGATGAGCAGTTCTTC. The full variable domain, in which reference TRBV7-9 and TRBJ2-1 provide the parts outside the CDR3, is DTGVSQNPRHKITKRGQNVTFRCDPISEHNRLYWYRQTLGQGPEFLTYFQNEAQLEKSRLLSDRFSAERPKGSFSTLEIQRTEQGDSAMYLCASSLAPDDDEQFFGPGTRLTVL.

This rearrangement joins TRBV30 to TRBJ1-5; D not certain. The germline V gene encodes CDR1 GTSNPN and CDR2 SVGIG (reference sequence). V was shortened by 2 bases and J by 4 bases, with 12 bases between the two germline ends. This CDR3 comprises 14 residues. Written as DNA, the CDR3 is TGTGCCTGGAGTCCCGGGGTCGGGAATCAGCCCCAGCATTTT. Protein sequence: CAWSPGVGNQPQHF.

This chain joins TRBV10-3 and TRBJ1-5; D unresolved. Per germline, CDR1 ENHRY and CDR2 SYGVKD. The CDR3 spans 16 residues. V lost 0 bases, J lost 3 bases, and 12 bases lay in between. The CDR3 DNA is TGTGCCATCAGTGAGTCGATTACCGGCTCCAATCAGCCCCAGCATTTT. Its protein product is CAISESITGSNQPQHF.

This clone was seen once. The rearrangement links TRBV27 to TRBJ1-1, with TRBD1 as a possible D gene (5 bases). V lost 4 bases and J 6 bases, leaving 12 bases between the germline ends. CDR1 is MNHEY and CDR2 is SMNVEV in the germline V gene (reference sequence). The CDR3 consists of 13 residues. The CDR3 loop is CASSYGGLAEAFF. CDR3 DNA: TGTGCCAGCAGTTACGGGGGTCTCGCTGAAGCTTTCTTT.

Worth noting for this clone: The same CDR3 also results from other DNA sequences found in this sample. This chain connects TRBV19 to TRBJ2-7; TRBD2 matches at 10 bases. Germline values: CDR1 LNHDA, CDR2 SQIVND (reference sequence). The J segment lost 1 base and the V segment lost 5 bases, leaving 2 bases of the junction unmatched. The CDR3 consists of 14 residues. The DNA of the CDR3 is TGTGCCAGTAGTTGGACTAGCGGATCCTACGAGCAGTACTTC. Protein sequence: CASSWTSGSYEQYF. Using reference TRBV19 and TRBJ2-7 for the parts outside the CDR3, the full variable domain is DGGITQSPKYLFRKEGQNVTLSCEQNLNHDAMYWYRQDPGQGLRLIYYSQIVNDFQKGDIAEGYSVSREKKESFPLTVTSAQKNPTAFYLCASSWTSGSYEQYFGPGTRLTVT.

This CDR3 is CASSSGLVQETQYF. The CDR3 coding sequence is TGTGCCAGCAGTTCCGGACTGGTACAAGAGACCCAGTACTTC. The chain combines TRBV27 with TRBJ2-5; a possible D gene is TRBD2 (5 bases). V shed 4 bases and J shed 2 bases, with 11 bases lying between them. The CDR3 is made up of 14 amino acids. The germline gives CDR1 MNHEY, CDR2 SMNVEV (reference sequence).

This chain joins TRBV6-6 and TRBJ1-2, with TRBD1 identical over 9 bases. The CDR3 runs 15 residues. CDR1 and CDR2 from the germline V gene are MNHNY and SVGAGI (reference sequence). Losses at the gene ends were 4 bases for V and 6 bases for J; bases not matched to a gene: 9. The CDR3 DNA reads as TGTGCCAGCAGTTGGGGGCCGCGGACAGGGGATGGCTACACCTTC. It translates to CASSWGPRTGDGYTF.